These 24 T cell receptor beta chains came from one sample sequenced in a study of shared clonotypes between healthy human individuals. Produced via immunoSEQ multiplex PCR; TCRdb's table is partial and in-frame only. The data hold 1.4 million or so clones, with approximately 98.5% observed a single time. The sequencing sample was made of naive CD4+ T cells sorted from blood. This sample's subset: CD45RA+ positively selected. Source of these receptors: a young man in good health.

This chain links TRBV30 with TRBJ1-5, with D possibly matching TRBD1 (5 bases). Germline CDR1 reads GTSNPN; CDR2 reads SVGIG (reference sequence). This CDR3 has 13 residues. V was clipped by 2 bases and J by 0 bases, with 5 bases between them. The CDR3 spells CAWSRGSNQPQHF. The CDR3 coding sequence is TGTGCCTGGAGTAGGGGTAGCAATCAGCCCCAGCATTTT.

V usage is TRBV7-9 and J usage is TRBJ2-7; 9 bases fit TRBD2. J was trimmed by 1 base and V by 5 bases; bases with no gene match: 12. Germline CDR1 SEHNR, CDR2 FQNEAQ (reference sequence). The CDR3 has 17 residues. CDR3 residues: CASSRQSTSGYSYEQYF. CDR3 nucleotide sequence: TGTGCCAGCAGCCGCCAAAGTACTAGCGGGTATTCCTACGAGCAGTACTTC.

J is TRBJ2-7 and V is TRBV5-6; D is possibly TRBD1 or TRBD2 (5 bases each). The CDR3 runs 16 residues. The ends were cut back, 7 bases at V and 4 bases at J, with 24 bases in the middle. From germline, CDR1 is SGHDT and CDR2 YYEEEE. The CDR3 DNA reads TGTGCCAGCCGGCGGACCCCACTAGGGGTTACGTACGAGCAGTACTTC. It specifies CASRRTPLGVTYEQYF.

J is TRBJ2-3 and V is TRBV9, with 7 bases that match TRBD2. The trim removed 0 bases at V and 2 bases at J, leaving 6 bases unmatched. This CDR3 region has 16 residues. Germline lookup yields CDR1 SGDLS and CDR2 YYNGEE. CDR3 loop: CASSVAGEGPTDTQYF. Here the CDR3 DNA reads TGTGCCAGCAGCGTAGCCGGGGAGGGACCCACAGATACGCAGTATTTT.

The J gene is TRBJ1-3, the V gene TRBV6-5; no clear D gene. V was pared by 5 bases and J by 2 bases, with 7 bases between. The CDR3 has 13 residues. Per germline, CDR1 MNHEY and CDR2 SVGAGI. The DNA for the CDR3 is TGTGCCAGCAGTAAAATAACTGGAAACACCATATATTTT. This codes for CASSKITGNTIYF.

The chain is built from TRBV10-2 and TRBJ2-6; D uncertain. V lost 3 bases, J lost 1 base, and 1 base lay in between. CDR3 length: 13 residues. Germline V CDR1 and CDR2: WSHSY, SAAADI. The CDR3 loop reads CASSDSGANVLTF. CDR3 bases: TGCGCCAGCAGTGATTCTGGGGCCAACGTCCTGACTTTC.

V usage is TRBV28 and J usage is TRBJ2-1; 14 bases align to TRBD2. Germline CDR1 and CDR2: MDHEN and SYDVKM. The CDR3 covers 17 residues. V lost 2 bases and J lost 1; bases outside the gene matches: 1. The CDR3 region is CASSLGTSGSSYNEQFF. In DNA form, the CDR3 reads TGTGCCAGCAGTTTAGGGACTAGCGGGAGTTCCTACAATGAGCAGTTCTTC.

V usage is TRBV28 and J usage is TRBJ1-2, with 7 bases identical to TRBD1. In germline, CDR1 is MDHEN, CDR2 SYDVKM. With V trimmed by 6 bases and J by 2 bases, 9 bases remained unmatched. This CDR3 comprises 15 residues. This chain's CDR3 is CASRRGTERNYGYTF. DNA for the CDR3: TGTGCCAGCAGGCGAGGGACAGAGCGGAACTATGGCTACACCTTC.

This clone was seen only once. The chain has TRBV11-2 and TRBJ2-7, with no clear D. Germline CDR1 reads SGHAT; CDR2 reads FQNNGV. The length of the CDR3 is 17 residues. The V end lost 5 bases, the J end lost 2 bases, and 22 bases lay between the germline ends. CDR3 loop: CASSPRGVRPDAYEQYF. In DNA, the CDR3 is TGTGCCAGCAGCCCCAGAGGCGTGCGACCAGACGCCTACGAGCAGTACTTC. Full variable domain (remainder filled in from reference TRBV11-2 and TRBJ2-7): EAGVAQSPRYKIIEKRQSVAFWCNPISGHATLYWYQQILGQGPKLLIQFQNNGVVDDSQLPKDRFSAERLKGVDSTLKIQPAKLEDSAVYLCASSPRGVRPDAYEQYFGPGTRLTVT.

This chain joins TRBV14 and TRBJ2-5; 11 bases agree with TRBD2. There are 18 residues in the CDR3. Germline lookup yields CDR1 SGHDN and CDR2 FVKESK. Losses at the gene ends were 0 bases for V and 5 bases for J; bases not matched to a gene: 11. Here the CDR3 reads CASSQDLPTSGMMETQYF. CDR3 nucleotide sequence: TGTGCCAGCAGCCAAGATTTGCCGACTAGCGGGATGATGGAGACCCAGTACTTC.

This chain links TRBV5-6 with TRBJ2-3, with 10 bases that match TRBD2. Germline CDR1 is SGHDT and CDR2 is YYEEEE. This CDR3 region has 15 residues. V dropped 4 bases and J dropped 4; count of bases not matched to a gene: 6. CDR3 protein: CASSPAGGKPDTQYF. CDR3 nucleotide sequence: TGTGCCAGCAGCCCAGCGGGAGGGAAGCCAGATACGCAGTATTTT. Looking up the rest from reference TRBV5-6 and TRBJ2-3 gives the full variable domain: DAGVTQSPTHLIKTRGQQVTLRCSPKSGHDTVSWYQQALGQGPQFIFQYYEEEERQRGNFPDRFSGHQFPNYSSELNVNALLLGDSALYLCASSPAGGKPDTQYFGPGTRLTVL.

V and J are TRBV28 and TRBJ1-4; D unresolved. Germline values: CDR1 MDHEN, CDR2 SYDVKM. V was cut by 3 bases and J by 6 bases, with 5 bases left in between. The CDR3 covers 12 residues. The CDR3 DNA reads TGTGCCAGCAGTTTGGGTCATGAAAAACTGTTTTTT. Protein: CASSLGHEKLFF.

The chain combines TRBV28 with TRBJ1-2, with D possibly TRBD1 on 5 matching bases. Between the trimmed V and J ends, which lost 4 bases and 0 bases, there was a span of 12 bases. The CDR3 runs to 15 residues. Per germline, CDR1 MDHEN and CDR2 SYDVKM. Here the CDR3 DNA reads TGTGCCAGCAGTTCCGGGACGGAACCTAACTATGGCTACACCTTC. Its protein is CASSSGTEPNYGYTF.

The rearrangement links TRBV27 to TRBJ2-3, with D unclear. This CDR3 is built from 15 residues. The V end was cut by 6 bases, the J end by 2 bases, with 15 bases between. CDR1 MNHEY and CDR2 SMNVEV come from the germline V gene (reference sequence). In nucleotides, the CDR3 is TGTGCCAGCAGGGGATTACAGCGAACCACAGATACGCAGTATTTT. Translation gives CASRGLQRTTDTQYF.

This sequence joins TRBV7-2 and TRBJ2-1; D ambiguous. Germline CDR1 reads SGHTA; CDR2 reads FQGNSA. Trimming took off 2 bases at V and 6 bases at J, with 11 bases between the two ends. This CDR3 spans 14 amino acids. CDR3 DNA sequence: TGTGCCAGCAGCTTAAGACTGCTCGGCAATGAGCAGTTCTTC. Translated: CASSLRLLGNEQFF.

V usage is TRBV19 and J usage is TRBJ1-5, with TRBD1 matching 8 bases. V shed 7 bases and J 2 bases; nucleotides not matched to a gene: 7. Germline CDR1 reads LNHDA; CDR2 reads SQIVND (reference sequence). The CDR3 is 15 residues long. The CDR3 is CASKTDRVGNQPQHF. CDR3 DNA sequence: TGTGCCAGTAAGACGGACAGGGTCGGCAATCAGCCCCAGCATTTT.

The V and J genes are TRBV5-4 and TRBJ1-2; weak D call: TRBD1 (5 bases). Trimming stripped 1 base from V and 7 bases from J, with 17 bases between. The CDR3 length is 15 residues. Germline V gene data show CDR1 as SGHNT and CDR2 as YYREEE (reference sequence). The CDR3 bases are TGTGCCAGCAGCTTGTTCGTGGGGCGCAGGATTGGCTACACCTTC. This codes for CASSLFVGRRIGYTF.

This chain links TRBV20-1 with TRBJ1-1; D is uncertain. The V end lost 3 bases, the J end lost 10 bases, and 12 bases lay between the germline ends. The CDR3 totals 11 residues. Germline loops: CDR1 DFQATT, CDR2 SNEGSKA (reference sequence). The CDR3 here is CSAREDFVAFF. The DNA for the CDR3 is TGCAGTGCTAGGGAGGATTTCGTAGCTTTCTTT.

In the case of this clone: This sample includes further DNA sequences coding for the same CDR3. The chain couples TRBV18 to TRBJ2-2; no clear D. The V end was cut by 4 bases, the J end by 5 bases, with 11 bases between. Germline values: CDR1 KGHSH, CDR2 LQKENI. The CDR3 extends over 14 amino acids. CDR3 region: CASSLLGRTGELFF. The CDR3 region has the DNA TGTGCCAGCTCACTCCTCGGGCGAACCGGGGAGCTGTTTTTT.

This sequence joins TRBV7-8 and TRBJ2-1; weak D call: TRBD2 (6 bases). The CDR3 runs 17 residues. V lost 1 base, J lost 0 bases, and 13 bases lay in between. Germline assignment: CDR1 SGHVS and CDR2 FQNEAQ. The DNA for the CDR3 is TGTGCCAGCAGCTTAGAAAAGACGGGAGCCTCCTACAATGAGCAGTTCTTC. Translated: CASSLEKTGASYNEQFF.

The chain joins TRBV7-9 to TRBJ1-1, with TRBD1 as a possible D gene (6 bases). CDR3 length: 12 residues. V dropped 5 bases and J dropped 6 bases, with 10 bases sitting between them. In germline, CDR1 is SEHNR, CDR2 FQNEAQ (reference sequence). The CDR3 DNA is TGTGCCAGCAGCCCCTGGACAGCTGAAGCTTTCTTT. Amino acids: CASSPWTAEAFF.

V and J are TRBV14 and TRBJ2-3, with a possible D match to TRBD2 (6 bases). V lost 2 bases to trimming and J lost 4 bases, with 13 bases between them. This CDR3 spans 15 amino acids. CDR1 and CDR2 (germline): SGHDN, FVKESK. The CDR3 DNA reads as TGTGCCAGCAGCCAACGGCTAGCGTTCGCAGATACGCAGTATTTT. This gives the protein CASSQRLAFADTQYF.

V gene TRBV5-8 combines with J gene TRBJ2-7, with 7 bases fitting TRBD1. Germline V gene data show CDR1 as SGHTS and CDR2 as YDEGEE. Losses at the gene ends were 4 bases for V and 1 base for J; bases not matched to a gene: 8. CDR3 size: 15 residues. CDR3 region: CASSPLGTASYEQYF. As DNA, the CDR3 is TGTGCCAGCAGCCCACTAGGGACAGCTTCCTACGAGCAGTACTTC.

This chain links TRBV9 with TRBJ1-2; 10 nucleotides align to TRBD1. Trimming cost V 0 bases and J 4 bases; bases outside gene matches: 6. Looked up from germline, CDR1 is SGDLS and CDR2 is YYNGEE. The CDR3 is 16 residues long. The CDR3, as DNA: TGTGCCAGCAGCGTAGGGGACAGGGGAATGAGCTATGGCTACACCTTC. It yields the protein CASSVGDRGMSYGYTF.